This TCR beta chain was recorded in a study of breast tumors, draining lymph nodes, adjacent tissues. Using its own MiXCR run on the multiplex PCR reads, TCRdb lists one record per CDR3 protein. The sample consists of some 85,000 distinct CDR3 sequences, roughly 29% of them appearing once. CDR1 and CDR2 from the germline V gene are LGHDT and YNNKEL (reference sequence). CDR3 size: 12 residues. Trimming removed 2 bases from V and 5 bases from J, with 3 bases in between. Samples came from axillary lymph nodes draining the breast cancer. This clonotype was observed a handful of times. Specimen: axillary lymph node tissue. This receptor was obtained from a female donor with breast cancer. Some clones in this sample may be carry-over from other donors' samples. The V and J genes are TRBV3-1 and TRBJ2-2; D is unclear. The CDR3: CASSQITGELFF. The CDR3 bases are TGTGCCAGCAGCCAAATTACCGGGGAGCTGTTTTTT.